The following is a T cell receptor (beta chain) sequence with its context. Its specificity is unknown. The length of the CDR3 is 14 residues. CDR1 KGHDR and CDR2 SFDVKD come from the germline V gene. Trimming at V came to 7 bases and at J to 0 bases, leaving 4 bases not matched to a gene. Genomic DNA acted as the template from which TCR beta VDJ combination and CDR3 sequence profiling were carried out. TCRdb reprocessed the reads via MiXCR and lists one record per CDR3 protein. The sample holds about 180,000 distinct CDR3 sequences; approximately 49% are singletons and the top ten take under 3.5%. This sample is drawn from a study of CD8+CD57+ T cells in acquired aplastic anemia. On the study more broadly: Sorted cells (CD4+ and CD8+) yielded DNA amounts that averaged 3.2 ug. In CD4+ cells, healthy donors produced an average of around 11 million reads.

Study results and limitations: No significant patient-versus-control difference appeared in CD8+ Simpson's diversity. Sharing between patients and controls was observed for around 30 CD8+ CDR3 sequences.

The sample was sorted CD4+, CD8+, or CD8+CD57+ T cells (not recorded which) from PBMCs. The TCR originated in a human donor in good health. The chain uses TRBV24-1 and TRBJ1-1; 7 bases map to TRBD1. Here the CDR3 reads CATSRQGMNTEAFF. The DNA of the CDR3 is TGTGCCACCAGCAGACAGGGCATGAACACTGAAGCTTTCTTT.